These 26 T cell receptor beta chains came from one sample sequenced in a study of blood T cell repertoires in COVID-19. Libraries were prepared by immunoSEQ multiplex PCR; TCRdb keeps only in-frame clonotypes and omits some of them. The profile shows some 21,000 clones, approximately 90% of them singletons. Sequenced sample: peripheral blood. Every receptor here comes from a man between 50 and 59 years old with active COVID-19.

This clone came up once. This chain joins TRBV27 and TRBJ1-2; 9 nucleotides align to TRBD1. The CDR3 has 14 amino acids. The V gene's germline CDR1 is MNHEY and CDR2 SMNVEV (reference sequence). V trimming: 3 bases; J trimming: 8 bases; junction bases outside the gene matches: 7. The DNA for the CDR3 is TGTGCCAGCAGTTTCTCCGGGACAGGGATAGGCTACACCTTC. Translated, it gives CASSFSGTGIGYTF.

The V gene is TRBV11-2, the J gene TRBJ1-3, with D possibly matching TRBD1 (6 bases). The germline gives CDR1 SGHAT, CDR2 FQNNGV. The CDR3 extends over 15 amino acids. V was trimmed by 0 bases and J by 2 bases, leaving 8 bases between them. This CDR3 is CASSLEGAPGNTIYF. The CDR3 DNA is TGTGCCAGCAGCTTAGAGGGGGCCCCTGGAAACACCATATATTTT.

The V and J genes are TRBV15 and TRBJ1-2; TRBD1 is a possible D gene (6 bases). Deletions cut 5 bases from V and 4 bases from J, with 17 bases between. This CDR3 spans 15 amino acids. Per germline, CDR1 LNHNV and CDR2 YYDKDF (reference sequence). The CDR3 DNA follows: TGTGCCACCAGCGAGGGGGGGCAGCGGGGCTATGGCTACACCTTC. This sequence encodes CATSEGGQRGYGYTF.

There are a few counts of this clone. The chain uses TRBV18 and TRBJ1-1, with D hard to call. The length of the CDR3 is 15 residues. The germline V and J ends were trimmed by 6 bases and 6 bases, with 20 bases remaining between them. Germline CDR1 and CDR2: KGHSH and LQKENI. CDR3 bases: TGTGCCAGCTCTTCTTCCGGCGGGAATTACGCTGAAGCTTTCTTT. Encoded protein: CASSSSGGNYAEAFF.

The chain links TRBV9 to TRBJ2-5; D uncertain. Germline CDR1 and CDR2: SGDLS and YYNGEE. V dropped 1 base and J dropped 1 base, with 5 bases sitting between them. The CDR3 runs to 13 residues. In DNA form, the CDR3 reads TGTGCCAGCAGCGTACGGTCCCAAGAGACCCAGTACTTC. This encodes CASSVRSQETQYF.

This clone occurred once. The J gene is TRBJ1-4, the V gene TRBV5-1; perhaps TRBD1 as D (6 bases). The length of the CDR3 is 16 residues. With 4 bases removed from V and 5 bases from J, the gap between germline ends came to 18 bases. Per germline, CDR1 SGHRS and CDR2 YFSETQ. The CDR3 reads CASSMTFGTPNEKLFF. The CDR3 nucleotides read TGCGCCAGCAGCATGACATTCGGGACACCGAATGAAAAACTGTTTTTT. Full variable domain (outside the CDR3, taken from reference TRBV5-1 and TRBJ1-4): KAGVTQTPRYLIKTRGQQVTLSCSPISGHRSVSWYQQTPGQGLQFLFEYFSETQRNKGNFPGRFSGRQFSNSRSEMNVSTLELGDSALYLCASSMTFGTPNEKLFFGSGTQLSVL.

V and J are TRBV7-2 and TRBJ1-6; 7 positions match TRBD1. The germline V gene encodes CDR1 SGHTA and CDR2 FQGNSA. This CDR3 region has 15 residues. V lost 5 bases, J lost 7 bases, and 8 bases stayed unmatched. The CDR3 nucleotides are TGTGCCAGCAGCCCTTTGACAGGGACGAATTCACCCCTCCACTTT. Translated, it gives CASSPLTGTNSPLHF.

The chain carries TRBV27 and TRBJ1-2; the match to TRBD1 covers 9 bases. Germline CDR1 reads MNHEY; CDR2 reads SMNVEV (reference sequence). CDR3 length: 15 amino acids. J lost 0 bases, V lost 5 bases, and 4 bases had no gene match. CDR3 sequence: CASSLTGGTNYGYTF. Here the CDR3 DNA reads TGTGCCAGCAGTCTAACAGGGGGCACTAACTATGGCTACACCTTC.

The table lists this clone with a count of one. This chain links TRBV10-3 with TRBJ1-5; TRBD1 might be the D (5 bases). Germline values: CDR1 ENHRY, CDR2 SYGVKD. The CDR3 runs to 14 residues. V was shortened by 5 bases and J by 8 bases, with 16 bases between the two germline ends. In DNA form, the CDR3 reads TGTGCCATCAGTCCCCAGGGCGACGGCGAGCCCCAGCATTTT. Translation: CAISPQGDGEPQHF.

This rearrangement joins TRBV4-1 to TRBJ1-4, with 10 positions matching TRBD1. Looked up from germline, CDR1 is MGHRA and CDR2 is YSYEKL. This CDR3 spans 16 amino acids. Trimming cost V 6 bases and J 2 bases; bases outside gene matches: 6. CDR3 sequence: CASSPGTGATNEKLFF. The CDR3 DNA sequence: TGCGCCAGCAGTCCCGGGACAGGGGCCACTAATGAAAAACTGTTTTTT.

V usage is TRBV7-2 and J usage is TRBJ1-3; 8 bases fit TRBD1. The CDR3 is 18 amino acids. Unmatched junction bases numbered 11, after V lost 3 bases and J lost 1 base. The V gene's germline CDR1 is SGHTA and CDR2 FQGNSA. For the CDR3, the DNA is TGTGCCAGCAGCTTCATTTTTCAGGGGGCTTGGTCTGGAAACACCATATATTTT. Protein sequence: CASSFIFQGAWSGNTIYF.

The CDR3 loop reads CSVEIGAAYEQYF. The CDR3 DNA reads TGCAGCGTTGAAATTGGGGCAGCTTACGAGCAGTACTTC. The V call is TRBV29-1, the J call TRBJ2-7, with D possibly TRBD1 on 5 matching bases. The CDR3 is 13 residues long. The germline CDR1 and CDR2 sequences are SQVTM and ANQGSEA. The germline V and J ends were trimmed by 2 bases and 4 bases, with 12 bases remaining between them.

The CDR3 region has the DNA TGTGCCAGCAGCCTCCTAGCAGAGACCCAGTACTTC. It translates to CASSLLAETQYF. This chain connects TRBV6-5 to TRBJ2-5, with D perhaps TRBD2 (5 bases). Germline CDR1 and CDR2: MNHEY and SVGAGI. Trimming shortened V by 6 bases and J by 4 bases, and 9 bases separated the two germline ends. CDR3 length: 12 amino acids.

The genes are TRBV6-4 and TRBJ2-1, with TRBD2 matching over 7 bases. In germline, CDR1 is MRHNA, CDR2 SNTAGT. This CDR3 region has 15 residues. Unmatched junction bases numbered 8, after V lost 2 bases and J lost 7 bases. CDR3 loop: CASSDLGGKENEQFF. CDR3 in DNA: TGTGCCAGCAGTGACCTGGGGGGGAAAGAGAATGAGCAGTTCTTC.

This chain connects TRBV19 to TRBJ2-1, with 12 bases that match TRBD2. Trimming took 2 bases from V and 8 from J; bases not matched to a gene: 7. The CDR3 loop spans 16 amino acids. Germline CDR1 and CDR2: LNHDA and SQIVND (reference sequence). Here the CDR3 reads CASSILAGGLLDEQFF. For the CDR3, the DNA is TGTGCCAGTAGTATACTAGCGGGGGGGCTATTGGATGAGCAGTTCTTC.

This clone was seen more than once but under ten times. The V call is TRBV2, the J call TRBJ1-6, with a possible D match to TRBD1 (6 bases). V was shortened by 9 bases and J by 6 bases, with 24 bases between the two germline ends. The CDR3 totals 17 residues. Germline loops: CDR1 SNHLY, CDR2 FYNNEI. The CDR3 is CASGGTGSLLRNSPLHF. The DNA for the CDR3 is TGTGCCAGTGGGGGTACAGGGTCTCTTCTGCGTAATTCACCCCTCCACTTT.

The chain links TRBV4-1 to TRBJ1-4, with TRBD1 as a possible D gene (5 bases). This CDR3 spans 18 amino acids. V was clipped by 2 bases and J by 3 bases, with 19 bases between them. Looked up from germline, CDR1 is MGHRA and CDR2 is YSYEKL. This CDR3 is CASSQPTGTRSANEKLFF. The CDR3 DNA sequence: TGCGCCAGCAGCCAACCGACCGGGACTCGTAGTGCTAATGAAAAACTGTTTTTT.

The chain joins TRBV19 to TRBJ2-5; D gene uncertain. Trimming left V 1 base short and J 5 bases short, with 8 bases between. CDR1 and CDR2 (germline): LNHDA, SQIVND (reference sequence). The CDR3 sequence is 13 residues long. Here the CDR3 DNA reads TGTGCCAGTAGTATAGGGTCCGGGGAGACCCAGTACTTC. It codes for CASSIGSGETQYF. The full variable domain, rest sourced from reference TRBV19 and TRBJ2-5, is DGGITQSPKYLFRKEGQNVTLSCEQNLNHDAMYWYRQDPGQGLRLIYYSQIVNDFQKGDIAEGYSVSREKKESFPLTVTSAQKNPTAFYLCASSIGSGETQYFGPGTRLLVL.

This clone was detected once. The rearrangement joins TRBV18 to TRBJ1-2; 10 positions agree with TRBD1. The germline CDR1 and CDR2 sequences are KGHSH and LQKENI. With V trimmed by 8 bases and J by 5 bases, 8 bases remained unmatched. The CDR3 loop spans 14 amino acids. In DNA, the CDR3 is TGTGCCAGCGAGGGACAGGGGATCCTTTATGGCTACACCTTC. Translating it yields CASEGQGILYGYTF.

CDR3 DNA: TGTGCCAGCGGGGGCTTCACCGGGGAGCTGTTTTTT. It specifies CASGGFTGELFF. The chain uses TRBV9 and TRBJ2-2; D might be TRBD1 (6 bases). CDR3 size: 12 residues. The germline V gene encodes CDR1 SGDLS and CDR2 YYNGEE. V lost 7 bases and J 4 bases, leaving 8 bases between the germline ends.

The chain combines TRBV5-1 with TRBJ2-7, with D possibly TRBD1 on 5 matching bases. Trimming removed 4 bases from V and 1 base from J, with 12 bases in between. Germline CDR1 is SGHRS and CDR2 is YFSETQ. The CDR3 consists of 14 residues. CDR3 amino acids: CASSADTASYEQYF. The CDR3 DNA sequence: TGCGCCAGCAGCGCGGACACGGCTTCCTACGAGCAGTACTTC.

The rearrangement uses TRBV19 and TRBJ1-5; D remains unclear. This CDR3 spans 14 amino acids. Trimming stripped 1 base from V and 6 bases from J, with 10 bases between. Looked up from germline, CDR1 is LNHDA and CDR2 is SQIVND (reference sequence). For the CDR3, the DNA is TGTGCCAGTAGTATAGCAACCGCGGGTCAGCCCCAGCATTTT. Translation: CASSIATAGQPQHF.

CDR3 sequence reads: CASSSGSWAQETQYF. DNA of the CDR3: TGTGCCAGCAGCTCCGGTAGTTGGGCGCAAGAGACCCAGTACTTC. V and J are TRBV7-2 and TRBJ2-5; D unresolved. This CDR3 region has 15 residues. V shed 4 bases and J shed 2 bases, with 14 bases lying between them. Germline V gene lookup returns CDR1 SGHTA and CDR2 FQGNSA.

This sequence joins TRBV11-3 and TRBJ2-2; D gene uncertain. The CDR3 extends over 14 amino acids. Between the trimmed V and J ends, which lost 0 bases and 7 bases, there was a span of 9 bases. Per the germline V gene, CDR1 is SGHNT and CDR2 is YENEEA. The CDR3 region is CASSLDVSSGELFF. The CDR3 coding sequence is TGTGCCAGCAGCTTAGATGTATCCAGCGGGGAGCTGTTTTTT.

This clone was seen a few times. The rearrangement uses TRBV4-1 and TRBJ1-3; 8 bases match TRBD1. Germline-derived CDR1 and CDR2 are MGHRA and YSYEKL. This CDR3 is 15 amino acids long. V shed 1 base, J shed 1 base, and the junction held 0 bases outside the gene matches. In DNA form, the CDR3 reads TGCGCCAGCAGCCAAGGGACAGGGTCTGGAAACACCATATATTTT. Residues: CASSQGTGSGNTIYF.

This chain links TRBV5-1 with TRBJ1-2, with TRBD1 identical over 8 bases. V shed 4 bases and J 3 bases; nucleotides not matched to a gene: 11. Looked up from germline, CDR1 is SGHRS and CDR2 is YFSETQ. This CDR3 is built from 16 residues. This CDR3 is CASSPGPYRGDYGYTF. CDR3 in DNA: TGCGCCAGCAGCCCAGGTCCCTACAGGGGGGACTATGGCTACACCTTC. Complete variable domain (other parts from reference TRBV5-1 and TRBJ1-2): KAGVTQTPRYLIKTRGQQVTLSCSPISGHRSVSWYQQTPGQGLQFLFEYFSETQRNKGNFPGRFSGRQFSNSRSEMNVSTLELGDSALYLCASSPGPYRGDYGYTFGSGTRLTVV.